This entry is about one T cell receptor (beta chain). This sample is part of a study of cytomegalovirus exposure and HLA in healthy donors. Use of 60 Vbeta and 13 Jbeta primers characterized the PCR. Measured with immunoSEQ multiplex PCR; TCRdb has only the in-frame clones, and not every one. The data contain about 150,000 clones, approximately 80% of them singletons. Input material: PBMCs. The clonotype originates from a man younger than 45 in good health and CMV-seropositive.

For the CDR3, the DNA is TGCGCCAGCAGCCAAAGGGTGACTAGCGACGGCTCAACGGACCGGTATTTT. Translation: CASSQRVTSDGSTDRYF. The chain employs TRBV4-1 and TRBJ2-3; 8 positions agree with TRBD2. Losses at the gene ends were 2 bases for V and 14 bases for J; bases not matched to a gene: 21. The CDR3 loop spans 17 amino acids. Germline values: CDR1 MGHRA, CDR2 YSYEKL.